This T cell receptor beta chain was obtained from a study of cytomegalovirus exposure and HLA in healthy donors. Note on this clone: No antigen is known for it.

The PCR used 60 Vbeta and 13 Jbeta primers. Clones were read by immunoSEQ multiplex PCR, and TCRdb kept only the in-frame ones, dropping some. Here the sample table reports about 140,000 clones. Study-level results: A later examination showed that TCR association rates differed by HLA locus, with DRB1 most and HLA-C fewest.

Everyone who donated was a healthy bone marrow donor. Germline V gene sequence: CDR1 SEHNR, CDR2 FQNEAQ (reference sequence). The CDR3 spans 14 residues. V lost 5 bases to trimming and J lost 2 bases; unmatched junction nucleotides: 4. The J gene is TRBJ1-2, the V gene TRBV7-9, with TRBD1 matching over 8 bases. The clonotype originates from a male donor in good health and CMV-seronegative. Sequences were obtained from PBMCs. This CDR3 reads CASSTRTGNYGYTF. CDR3 sequence (DNA): TGTGCCAGCAGCACCCGGACAGGGAACTATGGCTACACCTTC.